Listed below are T cell receptor beta chains from one sample, sequenced in a study of CD8 T cell repertoires and HIV-1 epitope variants. These receptors are not linked to any known antigen. Using immunoSEQ multiplex PCR, the repertoire was profiled, and TCRdb retains in-frame clones only, with some absent. This sample has 4,500 to 6,500 clones, with roughly 69% found just once. Sequencing used cultured CD8+ T cells derived from PBMCs. Receptor source: a male donor with HIV. Each CDR3 is given with its conserved first and last residue. Fields, in order: CDR3 protein, J gene, V gene.

CDR3aa: CASSSTGVRPGELFF
j_gene: TRBJ2-2
v_gene: TRBV7-2

CDR3aa: CASSFPRAGVGGNTIYF
j_gene: TRBJ1-3
v_gene: TRBV11-2

CDR3aa: CAISESLGVSGANVLTF
j_gene: TRBJ2-6
v_gene: TRBV6-1

CDR3aa: CASSLYPQDINYGYTF
j_gene: TRBJ1-2
v_gene: TRBV5-6

CDR3aa: CASSEGPLYGYTF
j_gene: TRBJ1-2
v_gene: TRBV5-6

CDR3aa: CASSLIGQGASDEAFF
j_gene: TRBJ1-1
v_gene: TRBV28

CDR3aa: CAHPPYSASSYEQYF
j_gene: TRBJ2-7
v_gene: TRBV5-6

CDR3aa: CASSIGETEAFF
j_gene: TRBJ1-1
v_gene: TRBV19

CDR3aa: CASSTLAGGNYEQYF
j_gene: TRBJ2-7
v_gene: TRBV19

CDR3aa: CSVLQRANEQFF
j_gene: TRBJ2-1
v_gene: TRBV29-1

CDR3aa: CASRGSDRVTEAFF
j_gene: TRBJ1-1
v_gene: TRBV19

CDR3aa: CASRGTPYNEQYF
j_gene: TRBJ2-7
v_gene: TRBV2

CDR3aa: CASSPGTGQKQYF
j_gene: TRBJ2-7
v_gene: TRBV5-1

CDR3aa: CASSLESSGSSYEQYF
j_gene: TRBJ2-7
v_gene: TRBV28

CDR3aa: CSTGTSRDEQFF
j_gene: TRBJ2-1
v_gene: TRBV29-1

CDR3aa: CASEPSGRTGELFF
j_gene: TRBJ2-2
v_gene: TRBV27

CDR3aa: CASSLYGEDLNTEAFF
j_gene: TRBJ1-1
v_gene: TRBV27

CDR3aa: CASSPGTPYQPQHF
j_gene: TRBJ1-5
v_gene: TRBV19

CDR3aa: CASSLAIQGSSYEQYF
j_gene: TRBJ2-7
v_gene: TRBV5-6

CDR3aa: CASTPNTEAFF
j_gene: TRBJ1-1
v_gene: TRBV10-2

CDR3aa: CASSQGVISNTEAFF
j_gene: TRBJ1-1
v_gene: TRBV4-3

CDR3aa: CASSFVTGSYEQYF
j_gene: TRBJ2-7
v_gene: TRBV28

CDR3aa: CASSLDYSSYEQYF
j_gene: TRBJ2-7
v_gene: TRBV6-5

CDR3aa: CASSLFALSPQSPNYGYTF
j_gene: TRBJ1-2
v_gene: TRBV28

CDR3aa: CASSRWDTPNEQFF
j_gene: TRBJ2-1
v_gene: TRBV7-8

CDR3aa: CASSYEGGDEKLFF
j_gene: TRBJ1-4
v_gene: TRBV28

CDR3aa: CASSAAPGGQHEQYF
j_gene: TRBJ2-7
v_gene: TRBV9

CDR3aa: CASRVQEYTEAFF
j_gene: TRBJ1-1
v_gene: TRBV19

CDR3aa: CASSYSSSSGYNEQFF
j_gene: TRBJ2-1
v_gene: TRBV6-5

CDR3aa: CASTPGARVPEAFF
j_gene: TRBJ1-1
v_gene: TRBV28

CDR3aa: CATGDYAAYEQYF
j_gene: TRBJ2-7
v_gene: TRBV10-2

CDR3aa: CASSELPQDLDYGYTF
j_gene: TRBJ1-2
v_gene: TRBV6-1

CDR3aa: CASSLGGEAFF
j_gene: TRBJ1-1
v_gene: TRBV11-3

CDR3aa: CASSYLAGGDKRTQYF
j_gene: TRBJ2-5
v_gene: TRBV6-6

CDR3aa: CASSLWEEDSPLHF
j_gene: TRBJ1-6
v_gene: TRBV5-6

CDR3aa: CSVEFLWGLAGDYNEQFF
j_gene: TRBJ2-1
v_gene: TRBV29-1

CDR3aa: CASSIVGADTQYF
j_gene: TRBJ2-3
v_gene: TRBV19

CDR3aa: CAWSVAFADTQYF
j_gene: TRBJ2-3
v_gene: TRBV30

CDR3aa: CASSIGRDLNQPQHF
j_gene: TRBJ1-5
v_gene: TRBV19